This T cell receptor beta chain was sequenced in a study of blood T cells in healthy people across ages. The length of the CDR3 is 20 residues. CDR1 and CDR2 (germline): LGHDT, YNNKEL (reference sequence). Trimming took off 4 bases at V and 0 bases at J, with 26 bases between the two ends. PCR was performed a second time for about 7 to 11 cycles using a sample-barcoded 5' primer and a J-beta primer mix. In TCRdb, the 5' RACE reads were re-called with MiXCR into one record per CDR3 protein. The table records approximately 690,000 distinct CDR3 sequences, roughly two fifths of them present only once. The sequenced sample consisted of blood. The clonotype was recovered from an elderly man in good health. The genes are TRBV3-1 and TRBJ2-3; D might be TRBD2 (6 bases). In DNA form, the CDR3 reads TGTGCCAGCAGCCCTAAGTTTGGCCACGGCGGGGCGGAAAGCACAGATACGCAGTATTTT. Translated, it gives CASSPKFGHGGAESTDTQYF.